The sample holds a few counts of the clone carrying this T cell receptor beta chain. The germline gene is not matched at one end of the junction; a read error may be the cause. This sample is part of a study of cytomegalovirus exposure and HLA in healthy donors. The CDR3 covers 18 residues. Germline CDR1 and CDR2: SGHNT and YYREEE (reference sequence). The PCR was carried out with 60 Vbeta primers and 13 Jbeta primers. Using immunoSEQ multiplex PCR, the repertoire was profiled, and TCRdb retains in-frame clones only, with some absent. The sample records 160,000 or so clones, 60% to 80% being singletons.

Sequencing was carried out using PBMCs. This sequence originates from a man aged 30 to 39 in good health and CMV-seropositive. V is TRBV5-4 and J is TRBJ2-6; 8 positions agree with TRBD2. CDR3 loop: CATSAAGGGPSGANVLTF. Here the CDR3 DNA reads TGTGCCACCAGCGCGGCCGGGGGGGGTCCTTCTGGGGCCAACGTCCTGACTTTC.